The clone carrying this T cell receptor beta chain appeared a few times. Trimming pared 6 bases from V and 5 bases from J, leaving 13 bases between. Per the germline V gene, CDR1 is MNHEY and CDR2 is SVGAGI. The CDR3 spans 13 residues. This specimen belongs to a study of T-cell memory formation after mild COVID-19. TCRdb redid the calling of the 5' RACE reads with MiXCR, one entry per CDR3 protein. The data contain 270,000 or so distinct CDR3 sequences, roughly 18% of them singletons. The chain recombines TRBV6-5 with TRBJ1-1; D unresolved. This TCR derives from a man between 18 and 29 years old who had mild COVID-19 (a few samples of this study predate the infection). Cell type and time point are not known. Sample: PBMCs or a T cell subset sorted from them (not recorded which). The DNA for the CDR3 is TGTGCCAGCAGGCATGGACGGAGTACTGAAGCTTTCTTT. Protein sequence: CASRHGRSTEAFF.